The source of this TCR beta chain is a study of blood T cell repertoires in COVID-19. The repertoire was sequenced with immunoSEQ multiplex PCR; TCRdb's copy has only in-frame clones and lacks some. The sample includes under 200,000 clones, about 82% of them seen just once. CDR3 length equals 12 residues. Deletions cut 5 bases from V and 4 bases from J, with 8 bases between. Germline V gene sequence: CDR1 MNHEY, CDR2 SVGAGI. V usage is TRBV6-5 and J usage is TRBJ1-1; D call uncertain. The material sequenced was PBMCs or T cells enriched from blood (not recorded which). This TCR was sampled from a man aged 35 to 55 with acute COVID-19. Here the CDR3 reads CASSRGGTEAFF. The CDR3 DNA sequence: TGTGCCAGCAGTCGGGGAGGCACTGAAGCTTTCTTT.